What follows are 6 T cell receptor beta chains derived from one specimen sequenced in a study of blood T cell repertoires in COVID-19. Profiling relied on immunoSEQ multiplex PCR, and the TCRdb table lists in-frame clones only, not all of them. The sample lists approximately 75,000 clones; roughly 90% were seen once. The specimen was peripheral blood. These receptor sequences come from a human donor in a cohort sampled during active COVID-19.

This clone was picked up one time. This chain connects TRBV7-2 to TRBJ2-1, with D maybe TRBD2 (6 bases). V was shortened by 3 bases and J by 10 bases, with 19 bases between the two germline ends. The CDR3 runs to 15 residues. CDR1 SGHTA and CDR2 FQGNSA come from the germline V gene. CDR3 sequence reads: CASSLTRGALVEQFF. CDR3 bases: TGTGCCAGCAGCTTGACTCGCGGGGCTTTAGTAGAGCAGTTCTTC.

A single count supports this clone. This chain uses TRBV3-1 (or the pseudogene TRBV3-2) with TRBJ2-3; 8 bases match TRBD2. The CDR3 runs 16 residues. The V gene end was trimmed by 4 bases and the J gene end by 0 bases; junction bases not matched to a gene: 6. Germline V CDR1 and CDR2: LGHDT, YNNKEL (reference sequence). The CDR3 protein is CASSPAGGWSTDTQYF. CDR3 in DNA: TGTGCCAGCAGCCCGGCGGGGGGCTGGAGCACAGATACGCAGTATTTT.

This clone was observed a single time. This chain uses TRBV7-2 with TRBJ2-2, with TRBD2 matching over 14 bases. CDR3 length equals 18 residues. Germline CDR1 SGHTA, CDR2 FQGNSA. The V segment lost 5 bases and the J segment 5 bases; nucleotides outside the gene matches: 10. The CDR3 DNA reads TGTGCCAGCAGCCCGAGACTAGCGGGGGGGCCTGATACCGGGGAGCTGTTTTTT. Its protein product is CASSPRLAGGPDTGELFF.

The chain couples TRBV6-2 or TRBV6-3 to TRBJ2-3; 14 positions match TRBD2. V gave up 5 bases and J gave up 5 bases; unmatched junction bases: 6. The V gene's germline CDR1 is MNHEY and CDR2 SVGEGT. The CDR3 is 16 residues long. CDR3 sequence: CASSKTSGGARDTQYF. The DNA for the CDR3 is TGTGCCAGCAGTAAGACTAGCGGGGGGGCCAGAGATACGCAGTATTTT.

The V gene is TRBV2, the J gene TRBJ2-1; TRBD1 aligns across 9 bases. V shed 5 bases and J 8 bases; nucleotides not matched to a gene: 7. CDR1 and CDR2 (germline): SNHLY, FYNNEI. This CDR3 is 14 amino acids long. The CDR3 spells CASSFEQGADEQFF. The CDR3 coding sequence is TGTGCCAGCAGTTTCGAACAGGGGGCGGATGAGCAGTTCTTC.

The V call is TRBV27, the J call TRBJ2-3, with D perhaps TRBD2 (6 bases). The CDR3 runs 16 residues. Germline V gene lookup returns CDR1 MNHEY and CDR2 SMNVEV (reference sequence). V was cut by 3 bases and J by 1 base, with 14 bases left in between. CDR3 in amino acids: CASSLSPGLRTDTQYF. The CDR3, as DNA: TGTGCCAGCAGTTTGTCACCGGGACTCCGCACAGATACGCAGTATTTT.